The 30 T cell receptor beta chains below were found in one sample sequenced in a study of blood T cells in healthy people across ages (dated by TCRdb to about 2015). The protocol used for the library was 5' RACE. The instrument given in TCRdb is Illumina HiSeq 2500. A second PCR of about 6 to 11 cycles was performed with a sample-barcoded 5' primer and a J-beta primer mix. TCRdb applied fastp at Q25 and MiXCR to the public reads, then kept only in-frame beta chains. Rows with one shared CDR3 protein collapse into an entry with the most common genes and DNA. The sample yields roughly 1.7 million distinct CDR3 sequences; about 31% were counted once. The ten largest clones add up to around 11% of the sample. The source material was blood. The receptor source for this set is a woman in her twenties or thirties in good health.

The chain couples TRBV28 to TRBJ1-5; 7 bases align to TRBD1. The CDR3 consists of 14 residues. J gave up 5 bases and V 4 bases, and 5 bases lay outside the gene matches. The germline CDR1 and CDR2 sequences are MDHEN and SYDVKM. CDR3: CASSSGTAYQPQHF. The CDR3 coding sequence is TGTGCCAGCAGTTCCGGGACAGCCTATCAGCCCCAGCATTTT.

This clonotype was observed many times. The gene calls are TRBV29-1 and TRBJ2-7, with D uncertain. There are 11 residues in the CDR3. CDR1 and CDR2 from the germline V gene are SQVTM and ANQGSEA. Deletions cut 5 bases from V and 0 bases from J, with 5 bases between. As DNA, the CDR3 is TGCAGCGTTCGGATCTCCTACGAGCAGTACTTC. This translates into CSVRISYEQYF.

The sample holds a few counts of this clonotype. At one of its ends the junction is not consistent with the germline gene, which may arise from a read error. The genes are TRBV18 and TRBJ2-1, with 7 nucleotides matching TRBD1. CDR1 KGHSH and CDR2 LQKENI come from the germline V gene. The CDR3 length is 15 residues. Written as DNA, the CDR3 is TGTACCAGCAAGCGAGGGGGCCACGAAGGCAATGAGCAGTTCTTC. It is translated as CTSKRGGHEGNEQFF. Filled out from reference TRBV18 and TRBJ2-1, the complete variable domain reads NAGVMQNPRHLVRRRGQEARLRCSPMKGHSHVYWYRQLPEEGLKFMVYLQKENIIDESGMPKERFSAEFPKEGPSILRIQQVVRGDSAAYFCTSKRGGHEGNEQFFGPGTRLTVL.

The sample holds a few counts of this clonotype. The chain joins TRBV29-1 to TRBJ1-1; D may be TRBD1 (5 bases). There are 12 residues in the CDR3. V shed 4 bases and J shed 3 bases, with 9 bases lying between them. Germline V gene lookup returns CDR1 SQVTM and CDR2 ANQGSEA. The CDR3: CSVVEGHTEAFF. Written as DNA, the CDR3 is TGCAGCGTTGTGGAGGGGCACACTGAAGCTTTCTTT.

The chain joins TRBV28 to TRBJ2-3; 7 bases fit TRBD2. V trimming: 10 bases; J trimming: 3 bases; junction bases outside the gene matches: 13. CDR3 length equals 15 residues. From germline, CDR1 is MDHEN and CDR2 SYDVKM. The CDR3 protein is CATTPSSGGTDTQYF. DNA of the CDR3: TGTGCCACCACCCCCTCTAGCGGAGGAACAGATACGCAGTATTTT.

This clonotype was seen many times. The chain has TRBV7-3 and TRBJ2-7, with TRBD1 identical over 12 bases. V dropped 3 bases and J dropped 2; count of bases not matched to a gene: 2. Per germline, CDR1 SGHTA and CDR2 FQGTGA. The length of the CDR3 is 15 residues. This CDR3 reads CASSLGQGAAYEQYF. CDR3 in DNA: TGTGCCAGCAGCTTGGGACAGGGGGCAGCCTACGAGCAGTACTTC.

This clonotype was detected only once. V usage is TRBV3-1 and J usage is TRBJ2-1, with a tentative D call TRBD2 (6 bases). This CDR3 comprises 16 residues. With 4 bases removed from V and 0 bases from J, the gap between germline ends came to 13 bases. Germline CDR1 LGHDT, CDR2 YNNKEL (reference sequence). CDR3 DNA: TGTGCCAGCAGCCCCAGCTTACTAGCCTCCTACAATGAGCAGTTCTTC. Translation gives CASSPSLLASYNEQFF.

This clonotype was seen repeatedly, ten times or more. The chain joins TRBV4-1 to TRBJ2-5, with 7 nucleotides matching TRBD2. From germline, CDR1 is MGHRA and CDR2 YSYEKL. With V trimmed by 1 base and J by 5 bases, 16 bases remained unmatched. The CDR3 contains 18 residues. The CDR3 region has the DNA TGCGCCAGCAGCCAAGGTCGGCCGGCTAGCGGACTCGGGGAGACCCAGTACTTC. This encodes CASSQGRPASGLGETQYF.

This clonotype was found a few times. This chain joins TRBV7-8 and TRBJ2-7; D gene unclear. CDR3 length equals 16 residues. CDR1 SGHVS and CDR2 FQNEAQ come from the germline V gene. V lost 1 base to trimming and J lost 1 base, with 14 bases between them. The CDR3 region is CASSLEVPQWSYEQYF. The DNA for the CDR3 is TGTGCCAGCAGCTTAGAGGTTCCTCAGTGGTCCTACGAGCAGTACTTC.

V is TRBV30 and J is TRBJ1-2; unclear D gene. V was trimmed by 4 bases and J by 4 bases, leaving 10 bases between them. The CDR3 length is 12 residues. Per the germline V gene, CDR1 is GTSNPN and CDR2 is SVGIG (reference sequence). CDR3 DNA sequence: TGTGCCTGGAACTCGGCAGCCTATGGCTACACCTTC. It specifies CAWNSAAYGYTF.

This clonotype occurred many times. V is TRBV20-1 and J is TRBJ2-4; unclear D gene. The CDR3 loop spans 12 amino acids. Germline V gene sequence: CDR1 DFQATT, CDR2 SNEGSKA (reference sequence). V lost 6 bases, J lost 5 bases, and 11 bases lay in between. The CDR3: CSAYKAQNIQYF. In DNA, the CDR3 is TGCAGTGCCTATAAGGCTCAAAACATTCAGTACTTC.

The gene calls are TRBV4-1 and TRBJ2-2; D unresolved. The length of the CDR3 is 15 residues. Per the germline V gene, CDR1 is MGHRA and CDR2 is YSYEKL. The V end lost 1 base, the J end lost 2 bases, and 8 bases lay between the germline ends. DNA of the CDR3: TGCGCCAGCAGCCAAGCTTCCCTCAACACCGGGGAGCTGTTTTTT. It yields the protein CASSQASLNTGELFF.

This clonotype came up a few times. The V call is TRBV3-1, the J call TRBJ2-3; 7 positions agree with TRBD2. V lost 3 bases, J lost 2 bases, and 5 bases stayed unmatched. The CDR3 runs to 15 residues. Germline V gene lookup returns CDR1 LGHDT and CDR2 YNNKEL (reference sequence). The CDR3: CASSHGTTITDTQYF. In DNA, the CDR3 is TGTGCCAGCAGCCACGGGACTACCATCACAGATACGCAGTATTTT.

V and J are TRBV30 and TRBJ1-6; the match to TRBD1 covers 7 bases. CDR3 length: 13 residues. The ends lost 5 bases at V and 10 bases at J; junction bases unmatched: 8. Germline lookup yields CDR1 GTSNPN and CDR2 SVGIG (reference sequence). CDR3 nucleotides: TGTGCCTGGGGGGACAGTAAAGGGTCACCCCTCCACTTT. Translating it yields CAWGDSKGSPLHF.

The rearrangement joins TRBV6-2 or TRBV6-3 to TRBJ2-1; D may match TRBD1 or TRBD2 (6 bases each). Germline CDR1 is MNHEY and CDR2 is SVGEGT. V lost 6 bases and J 6 bases, leaving 15 bases between the germline ends. There are 14 residues in the CDR3. This chain's CDR3 is CASSLGGQINEQFF. DNA for the CDR3: TGTGCCAGCAGCTTGGGGGGCCAAATCAATGAGCAGTTCTTC.

This chain joins TRBV3-1 and TRBJ1-1; no definite D call. The CDR3 runs to 16 residues. CDR1 and CDR2 from the germline V gene are LGHDT and YNNKEL (reference sequence). V was shortened by 0 bases and J by 0 bases, with 11 bases between the two germline ends. This CDR3 reads CASSQDRGVVNTEAFF. The CDR3 DNA reads TGTGCCAGCAGCCAAGATCGGGGAGTGGTGAACACTGAAGCTTTCTTT.

This clonotype was counted only a few times. The genes are TRBV28 and TRBJ2-7; 7 bases align to TRBD1. CDR1 is MDHEN, CDR2 SYDVKM, per germline. The CDR3 covers 13 residues. V shed 8 bases and J 5 bases; nucleotides not matched to a gene: 9. CDR3 protein: CASQIEGADEQYF. In nucleotides, the CDR3 is TGTGCCAGCCAGATAGAGGGGGCGGACGAGCAGTACTTC.

The V call is TRBV20-1, the J call TRBJ2-1; tentative D call: TRBD2 (5 bases). The CDR3 runs 13 residues. Germline loops: CDR1 DFQATT, CDR2 SNEGSKA (reference sequence). V was trimmed by 3 bases and J by 8 bases, leaving 14 bases between them. CDR3 residues: CSARSTSMHEQFF. The CDR3 DNA follows: TGCAGTGCTAGGTCAACTAGTATGCATGAGCAGTTCTTC.

This clonotype was counted only a few times. V gene TRBV2 combines with J gene TRBJ2-5, with 14 bases aligning to TRBD2. Matching the DNA end better, TRBJ2-7 makes the J call doubtful. Germline V gene lookup returns CDR1 SNHLY and CDR2 FYNNEI. The CDR3 is made up of 15 amino acids. The CDR3 DNA reads as TGTGCCAGCAGTGTGGGACTAGCGGGAGTGCTCGAGCAGTACTTC. Residues: CASSVGLAGVLEQYF.

This clonotype was counted only a few times. The chain's CDR3 is CAISKGQAEIYEQYF. Written as DNA, the CDR3 is TGTGCCATCAGTAAAGGACAGGCGGAAATCTACGAGCAGTACTTC. V is TRBV10-3 and J is TRBJ2-7, with 7 nucleotides matching TRBD1. Germline CDR1 ENHRY, CDR2 SYGVKD. The CDR3 has 15 amino acids. The J segment lost 3 bases and the V segment lost 5 bases, leaving 10 bases of the junction unmatched.

V usage is TRBV6-5 and J usage is TRBJ2-7; 7 bases line up with TRBD2. CDR1 and CDR2 from the germline V gene are MNHEY and SVGAGI. The length of the CDR3 is 16 residues. V was clipped by 0 bases and J by 4 bases; unmatched bases: 9. CDR3 loop: CASSYSGPAGLYEQYF. CDR3 nucleotide sequence: TGTGCCAGCAGTTACTCGGGACCAGCGGGACTATACGAGCAGTACTTC.

The chain recombines TRBV11-2 with TRBJ2-7, with D possibly TRBD1 on 7 matching bases. The CDR3 is 16 residues long. Trimming took 1 base from V and 0 from J, leaving 13 bases between them. The germline CDR1 and CDR2 sequences are SGHAT and FQNNGV. CDR3 nucleotide sequence: TGTGCCAGCAGCTTAGCCCTCCAGGGGGGCTCCTACGAGCAGTACTTC. Amino acids: CASSLALQGGSYEQYF.

The J gene is TRBJ2-1, the V gene TRBV5-5; TRBD2 might be the D (5 bases). Germline CDR1 SGHKS, CDR2 YYEKEE (reference sequence). V was shortened by 0 bases and J by 1 base, with 11 bases between the two germline ends. CDR3 length equals 16 residues. Here the CDR3 DNA reads TGTGCCAGCAGCTTGGCCCCACGGACTTCCTACAATGAGCAGTTCTTC. Translation gives CASSLAPRTSYNEQFF.

The V call is TRBV5-1, the J call TRBJ2-3; 13 bases are shared with TRBD2. This CDR3 is 16 amino acids long. Germline lookup yields CDR1 SGHRS and CDR2 YFSETQ. With V trimmed by 4 bases and J by 2 bases, 4 bases remained unmatched. For the CDR3, the DNA is TGCGCCAGCAGCGAGGGACTAGCGGGATCCACAGATACGCAGTATTTT. Encoded protein: CASSEGLAGSTDTQYF.

This clonotype was seen more than once but under ten times. The J gene is TRBJ1-2, the V gene TRBV4-1; 7 nucleotides align to TRBD1. In germline, CDR1 is MGHRA, CDR2 YSYEKL. J was trimmed by 4 bases and V by 0 bases; bases with no gene match: 5. There are 15 residues in the CDR3. In DNA form, the CDR3 reads TGCGCCAGCAGCCAAGAGCAGGGGGAGAGCTATGGCTACACCTTC. Its translation is CASSQEQGESYGYTF.

The chain has TRBV28 and TRBJ2-7, with TRBD2 identical over 8 bases. V dropped 6 bases and J dropped 6; count of bases not matched to a gene: 4. Germline CDR1 reads MDHEN; CDR2 reads SYDVKM. The CDR3 contains 12 residues. As DNA, the CDR3 is TGTGCCAGCAGCGGGAGGGCCTTCGAGCAGTACTTC. As protein: CASSGRAFEQYF.

This clonotype occurred a few times. The chain recombines TRBV20-1 with TRBJ2-3; 10 bases line up with TRBD2. CDR3 length equals 16 residues. CDR1 and CDR2 from the germline V gene are DFQATT and SNEGSKA (reference sequence). Trimming cost V 3 bases and J 0 bases; bases outside gene matches: 6. The CDR3 loop reads CSASSSSGGSTDTQYF. The CDR3 DNA reads TGCAGTGCTAGTTCCTCTAGCGGGGGCAGCACAGATACGCAGTATTTT.

This clonotype turned up a few times. This chain links TRBV29-1 with TRBJ2-1, with 8 bases lining up with TRBD1. J was trimmed by 5 bases and V by 5 bases; bases with no gene match: 8. CDR1 is SQVTM and CDR2 is ANQGSEA in the germline V gene. The CDR3 length is 14 residues. For the CDR3, the DNA is TGCAGCGTTAGAGACAGGGGCCGCCACAATGAGCAGTTCTTC. It specifies CSVRDRGRHNEQFF.

This clonotype came up a few times. The V call is TRBV11-3, the J call TRBJ2-3; 7 bases match TRBD2. CDR3 size: 14 residues. V was clipped by 5 bases and J by 5 bases; unmatched bases: 7. CDR1 is SGHNT, CDR2 YENEEA, per germline. The CDR3 loop is CASSTRGGIDTQYF. CDR3 DNA sequence: TGTGCCAGCAGCACCCGCGGGGGAATAGATACGCAGTATTTT.

The genes are TRBV4-1 and TRBJ2-7, with 8 bases fitting TRBD1. Germline V CDR1 and CDR2: MGHRA, YSYEKL. This CDR3 is 17 amino acids long. After removal of 2 bases from V and 3 bases from J, the junction contained 12 bases not matched to a gene. The CDR3 region is CASSQNHRGTDLYEQYF. In DNA form, the CDR3 reads TGCGCCAGCAGCCAAAATCACAGGGGGACAGACCTCTACGAGCAGTACTTC.